A single T cell receptor (beta chain) is shown here with its context. Its antigen has not been determined. Base quality data are lacking; no much larger clone is found one base away. This specimen belongs to a study of shared clonotypes between healthy human individuals (dated by TCRdb to the early 2020s). Some background on the complete study: The cohort included three men and a couple of women between 18 and 49 years of age. For each donor, CD4 naive and CD4 memory were each given three plates, CD8 naive was given two plates, and CD8 memory was given one plate. To estimate repertoire size and how much clonotypes are shared between individuals, the study performed deep sequencing of blood TCR repertoires from a few healthy adults. To increase sequencing depth and limit assay-specific biases, different laboratories used diverse techniques to prepare libraries and sequence TCR repertoires. Each donor's leukapheresis produced roughly between roughly 0.85 and 9.5 billion PBMCs. The full study reports these points: Even with the large sequencing depth, rarefaction of the sorted-subset datasets indicated that sequencing was incomplete. Higher generation probabilities were observed for clonotypes shared by all four sorted-subset donors than for non-shared clonotypes. Across four donors, around 5% of naive CD4, roughly 3.4% of naive CD8, under 2.5% of memory CD4, and over 0.35% of memory CD8 clonotypes were shared. Pairwise subsampling indicated that sequencing depth was expected to affect the degree of clonotype sharing among donors. Sampling was limited to blood, and TCR repertoires in tissue likely differ from TCR repertoires in blood. Larger estimated clonotype richness was generally found for naive subsets than for memory subsets. The small number of donors limited the genetic and exposure-history diversity represented.

The donors were healthy, HIV-negative adults with no recently reported acute infections or vaccinations. Every donor was a Caucasian adult living in Nashville, Tennessee, USA. CD4+ T cells were enriched through magnetic negative selection, after which naive cells were positively selected on CD45RA and the remaining negative fraction served as the memory subset. Blood was collected by leukapheresis, and PBMCs were isolated by Ficoll-Histopaque density gradient centrifugation and then cryopreserved in liquid nitrogen vapor phase. Analytical flow cytometry was used to check the purity and quantity of every magnetically sorted T cell population. Genomic DNA was isolated from each sorted fraction and quantified by UV absorbance on a Nanodrop 2000c. TCR CDR3 regions were amplified from genomic DNA by multiplex PCR using the deep immunoSEQ assay. For each cell subset, the extracted genomic DNA was distributed evenly across all wells of several immunoSEQ 96-well plates, and each plate served as one replicate. For sorted subsets, approximately 190 ng genomic DNA, equal to 25,000 to 35,000 T cell genomes, was loaded into each replicate PCR. The purified libraries were quantified using a Qubit 3.0 fluorometer, sized with a Bioanalyzer 2100, and then quantified again using the KAPA Library Quantification kit. Every immunoSEQ 96-well plate was sequenced on a dedicated single-read 150-cycle Illumina NextSeq 550 flow cell. The paper's processing steps were these. Because the immunoSEQ output included only junctional sequences and no quality scores, the filtering could not be the same as the filtering used for full-length reads. Sequences were annotated with PyIR, a Python wrapper for IgBLAST v1.9, and V/J genes and CDR3 were assigned using IMGT germline references. Reads were filtered out if the reads had weak V/J assignments (E-value above 1e-6), no CDR3, stop codons, out-of-frame junctions, or ambiguous translated residues. V3J clonotypes were defined as sequences sharing an identical inferred V gene, J gene, and CDR3 amino acid sequence. To compute the percentage overlap between repertoires, the number of shared unique clonotypes was divided by the size of the smaller repertoire. Three approaches were used to assess repertoire richness: RTK rarefaction, the Chao1 estimator, and Recon v2.1 estimates of unobserved clonotypes. Generation probabilities were computed with OLGA for all TCRbeta clonotypes obtained by the gDNA method from a few donors. The table was pulled from immuneACCESS by TCRdb, which kept in-frame rearrangements only. Such tables lose some clones; where checked, under half of the loss comes from unresolved V genes, and the rest has no known cause. V and J calls and clone size follow that table, whereas D and trimming were derived from the DNA. The sample profile shows some 2,500,000 clones; about 90% of them were found once. About 0.36% of the sample is held by the ten biggest clonotypes.

Between the V and J ends, shortened by 10 bases and 0 bases respectively, the junction contains 24 bases. CDR1 is given as MNHEY and CDR2 as SMNVEV, both from the germline V gene (reference sequence). Taken from cysteine to phenylalanine, the CDR3 has 17 residues. CDR3 DNA is the only sequence kept; it has 51 bases, read in frame from the first base. Source material: naive CD4+ T cells from PBMCs. Explained via the paper, the cell subset or site label denotes: CD45RA+ positively selected. The rearranged segments are TRBV27 and TRBJ2-5; the D gene is perhaps TRBD1, from 6 matching bases. The clonotype was recovered from a man between 18 and 29 years old in good health. Some clones in this sample may be carry-over from other donors' samples. The nucleotide sequence is given as TGTGCCACCTCGAAACAGGGACAAATCTTGAACCAAGAGACCCAGTACTTC. Protein translation: CATSKQGQILNQETQYF.